Listed below are T cell receptor beta chains from one sample, sequenced in a study of Graves' ophthalmopathy and Graves' hyperthyroidism. One entry per CDR3 protein, called by TCRdb with MiXCR from the multiplex PCR reads. The sample carries over a million distinct CDR3 sequences, 35% to 40% recorded once. Material for sequencing was peripheral blood or thyroid tissue (not recorded which). These receptors originate from an adult man with Graves' hyperthyroidism. CDR3s include the opening cysteine and the closing phenylalanine or tryptophan. A D gene is named only where the DNA matches it firmly. Not all rows give a size; the values are once, few, many and, for expanded clones, a class.

DNA: TGTGCCAGCAGCGCACACAATAACCGGGACCGACTATGGGACTTCAACGTCCTGACTTTC
CDR3: CASSAHNNRDRLWDFNVLTF
V: TRBV9
J: TRBJ2-6
size: many
D: -

DNA: TGTGCCAGCAGCTTGGACAGGACCAACTCTAACTATGGCTACACCTTC
CDR3: CASSLDRTNSNYGYTF
V: TRBV7-9
J: TRBJ1-2
size: -
D: TRBD1

DNA: TGCAGCGTTGCCGGGGGATCGGCGGACTACACCTTC
CDR3: CSVAGGSADYTF
V: TRBV29-1
J: TRBJ1-2
size: -
D: -

DNA: TGTGCCAGCAGTTACTCAGATACAGGGTCCGCTAGACTTTTT
CDR3: CASSYSDTGSARLF
V: TRBV12-3/TRBV12-4
J: TRBJ1-1
size: -
D: -

DNA: TGTGCCAGCAGTCTTCCGGGACAGGGGCTTATCATCTATGGCTACACCTTC
CDR3: CASSLPGQGLIIYGYTF
V: TRBV11-2
J: TRBJ1-2
size: many
D: TRBD1

DNA: TGTGCCAGCAGTTTAGAGCGGGAGTACACCGGGGAGCTGTTTTTT
CDR3: CASSLEREYTGELFF
V: TRBV12-3/TRBV12-4
J: TRBJ2-2
size: few
D: TRBD2

DNA: TGCGCCAGCAGACCGACTAGCGGGACAGGGAGCTCCTACGAGCAGTACTTC
CDR3: CASRPTSGTGSSYEQYF
V: TRBV7-3
J: TRBJ2-7
size: -
D: TRBD2

DNA: TGCGCCAGCAGCTTAGGACTGGGTGAGGACTATGGCTACACCTTC
CDR3: CASSLGLGEDYGYTF
V: TRBV5-1
J: TRBJ1-2
size: many
D: -

DNA: TGTGCCAGCAGCGTAGTTTCCGGAAGACAAGAGACCCAGTACTTC
CDR3: CASSVVSGRQETQYF
V: TRBV9
J: TRBJ2-5
size: -
D: -

DNA: TGCAGTGCCCAGACTAGCGGGAGTTACTACGAGCAGTACTTC
CDR3: CSAQTSGSYYEQYF
V: TRBV20-1
J: TRBJ2-7
size: -
D: TRBD2

DNA: TGCGCCAGCAGCCAATCTAGGCTGATCTCTGGAAACACCATATATTTT
CDR3: CASSQSRLISGNTIYF
V: TRBV4-1
J: TRBJ1-3
size: -
D: -

DNA: TGCACCAGCAGTCCCGGGACAGGGGGCTACGAGCAGTACTTC
CDR3: CTSSPGTGGYEQYF
V: TRBV5-1
J: TRBJ2-7
size: once
D: TRBD1

DNA: TGCGCCAGCAGTGAATACGACAGGGGAGTCGCTGAAGCTTTCTTT
CDR3: CASSEYDRGVAEAFF
V: TRBV10-2
J: TRBJ1-1
size: -
D: TRBD1

DNA: TGTGCCACCAGTGCGTCCGGGTATGGCTACACCTTC
CDR3: CATSASGYGYTF
V: TRBV24-1
J: TRBJ1-2
size: many
D: -

DNA: TGTGCCAGCAGTTCTCAGACAGGGGGCGTGGATCAGCCCCAGCATTTT
CDR3: CASSSQTGGVDQPQHF
V: TRBV7-2
J: TRBJ1-5
size: few
D: TRBD1

DNA: TGTGCCACCAGCATGGGACAGGGCACCTACGAGCAGTACTTC
CDR3: CATSMGQGTYEQYF
V: TRBV15
J: TRBJ2-7
size: -
D: TRBD1

DNA: TGTGCCAGCAGTCGCAACAATGAAAAACTGTTTTTT
CDR3: CASSRNNEKLFF
V: TRBV25-1
J: TRBJ1-4
size: many
D: -

DNA: TGTGCCAGCAGCCTTGTCTTTTTC
CDR3: CASSLVFF
V: TRBV7-2
J: TRBJ2-5
size: many
D: -

DNA: TGCGCCAGCAGCCCCCCCGCCGGACAGGGAGCCCCCTACGAGCAGTACTTC
CDR3: CASSPPAGQGAPYEQYF
V: TRBV5-1
J: TRBJ2-7
size: few
D: TRBD1

DNA: TGTGCCAGCAGCAAGCGGACAGGCGGCTTTGTAGGCTACACCTTC
CDR3: CASSKRTGGFVGYTF
V: TRBV5-6
J: TRBJ1-2
size: many
D: TRBD1

DNA: TGTGCCAGCAGTTACTCTCAGGGGGCGCCCGAGCAGTACTTC
CDR3: CASSYSQGAPEQYF
V: TRBV6-5
J: TRBJ2-7
size: -
D: TRBD1

DNA: TGTGCCATCAGTTCTGGGGGGACCCAGTACTTC
CDR3: CAISSGGTQYF
V: TRBV10-3
J: TRBJ2-5
size: few
D: -

DNA: TGTGCCAGCAGGGACAGGGGGCGATATGGGGCCAACGTCCTGACTTTC
CDR3: CASRDRGRYGANVLTF
V: TRBV6-2/TRBV6-3
J: TRBJ2-6
size: -
D: TRBD1

DNA: TGTGCCAGCAACATGGGACAGGGCAATCAGCCCCAGCATTTT
CDR3: CASNMGQGNQPQHF
V: TRBV6-5
J: TRBJ1-5
size: -
D: TRBD1

DNA: TGCAGCGTTTTTACGGGGACGGCGAGAACCTACGAGCAGTACTTC
CDR3: CSVFTGTARTYEQYF
V: TRBV29-1
J: TRBJ2-7
size: many
D: -

DNA: TGTGCCATCAGTGGAACTGGGACTAGCGGATCCTACGAGCAGTACTTC
CDR3: CAISGTGTSGSYEQYF
V: TRBV10-3
J: TRBJ2-7
size: -
D: TRBD2

DNA: TGTGCCAGCAGTACAGGGACTAGATCGTCCGGGGAGCTGTTTTTT
CDR3: CASSTGTRSSGELFF
V: TRBV6-4
J: TRBJ2-2
size: -
D: TRBD2

DNA: TGTGCCACCAGCAGTGTCCAAGATAGCAATCAGCCCCAGCATTTT
CDR3: CATSSVQDSNQPQHF
V: TRBV15
J: TRBJ1-5
size: many
D: -

DNA: TGTGCCAGCAGCTTACAGACAGCGAACACTGGAGCTTTCTTT
CDR3: CASSLQTANTGAFF
V: TRBV5-5
J: TRBJ1-1
size: -
D: -

DNA: TGTGCCAGCAGCTTACTTGGGAATTCACCCCTCCACTTT
CDR3: CASSLLGNSPLHF
V: TRBV7-3
J: TRBJ1-6
size: many
D: -

DNA: TGTGCCAGCAGGAAAAGCATTGCAGTCAACTATGGCTACACCTTC
CDR3: CASRKSIAVNYGYTF
V: TRBV3-1
J: TRBJ1-2
size: -
D: -

DNA: TGTGCCAGTAGTGGTCTGGGAAAGAACACTGAAGCTTTCTTT
CDR3: CASSGLGKNTEAFF
V: TRBV19
J: TRBJ1-1
size: many
D: -

DNA: TGCAGCGTTGAACCAACAGTTGAGAACACTGAAGCTTTCTTT
CDR3: CSVEPTVENTEAFF
V: TRBV29-1
J: TRBJ1-1
size: many
D: -

DNA: TGCGCCAGCCGGGACAGGGGGCTCCAAGAGACCCAGTACTTC
CDR3: CASRDRGLQETQYF
V: TRBV10-2
J: TRBJ2-5
size: many
D: TRBD1

DNA: TGTGCCAGCAGCCAAGCGGGACAGAGTAATGAAAAACTGTTTTTT
CDR3: CASSQAGQSNEKLFF
V: TRBV7-6
J: TRBJ1-4
size: -
D: TRBD1

DNA: TGTGCCAGCAGCCAAGCCTCGGGGGGCCCGGGATCTGGGGCCAACGTCCTGACTTTC
CDR3: CASSQASGGPGSGANVLTF
V: TRBV7-8
J: TRBJ2-6
size: few
D: -

DNA: TGTGCCAGCAACTCCTTGCAAGAGACCCAGTACTTC
CDR3: CASNSLQETQYF
V: TRBV28
J: TRBJ2-5
size: many
D: -

DNA: TGCGCCAGCAGCTTGGGACAGGGGGCTGGTGAAGCTTTCTTT
CDR3: CASSLGQGAGEAFF
V: TRBV5-1
J: TRBJ1-1
size: many
D: TRBD1

DNA: TGTGCCAGCAAGGAGGGAGTGGGAGAGACCCAGTACTTC
CDR3: CASKEGVGETQYF
V: TRBV2
J: TRBJ2-5
size: many
D: -

DNA: TGTGCCAGCAGTCCTAGCCCCGTCGATGTCTCCTACAATGAGCAGTACTTC
CDR3: CASSPSPVDVSYNEQYF
V: TRBV7-9
J: TRBJ2-7
size: -
D: -

DNA: TGTGCCAGCAGTGCCGGGGCCGGCTCCTACGAGCAGTACTTC
CDR3: CASSAGAGSYEQYF
V: TRBV12-3/TRBV12-4
J: TRBJ2-7
size: many
D: -

DNA: TGTGCCAGCAGCAAAACTAGCGGGACCGACCCCTACGAGCAGTACTTC
CDR3: CASSKTSGTDPYEQYF
V: TRBV4-2
J: TRBJ2-7
size: -
D: TRBD2

DNA: TGCAGTGCTAGTTCCCAGCGGGGCTACAATGAGCAGTTCTTC
CDR3: CSASSQRGYNEQFF
V: TRBV20-1
J: TRBJ2-1
size: once
D: TRBD2

DNA: TGTGCCATCAGGAGTGCAGGGAACACCGGGGAGCTGTTTTTT
CDR3: CAIRSAGNTGELFF
V: TRBV10-3
J: TRBJ2-2
size: few
D: -

DNA: TGTGCCGGCAGCCTAACAGGGGGAGACCGCGAGCAGTACTTC
CDR3: CAGSLTGGDREQYF
V: TRBV7-8
J: TRBJ2-7
size: -
D: TRBD1